The 16 T cell receptor beta chains below all came from one sample that was sequenced in a study of Ad26.COV2.S vaccination and SARS-CoV-2 variants. Method: immunoSEQ multiplex PCR; TCRdb's copy keeps in-frame clones and lacks some. The table has a few hundred thousand clones, over 75% seen once. As for treatment: about 20 received Ad26.COV2.S at low or high dose, single or two shots; about five received placebo; per-sample allocation not given. On day 63 after the first injection, vaccine and placebo recipients gave samples. Specimen: peripheral blood, collected in a trial of Ad26.COV2.S vaccine versus placebo. Source of these receptors: a person aged 18-60 years who received the Ad26.COV2.S COVID-19 vaccine or a placebo.

This clone was picked up many times. This chain joins TRBV25-1 and TRBJ1-5; 11 bases line up with TRBD1. The junction had 1 base not matched to a gene; V was cut back by 6 bases and J by 6 bases. The CDR3 covers 13 residues. CDR1 is MGHDK, CDR2 SYGVNS, per germline. DNA for the CDR3: TGTGCCAGCAGGGACAGGGGGCTTCAGCCCCAGCATTTT. Translating it yields CASRDRGLQPQHF.

The chain is built from TRBV7-6 and TRBJ2-7; possibly TRBD1 for D (5 bases). Germline lookup yields CDR1 SGHVS and CDR2 FNYEAQ. The CDR3 spans 15 residues. V dropped 3 bases and J dropped 5 bases, with 17 bases sitting between them. In DNA, the CDR3 is TGTGCCAGCAGCTTTGAAGCCAGGGCCTCTAACGAGCAGTACTTC. It codes for CASSFEARASNEQYF. Filled out from reference TRBV7-6 and TRBJ2-7, the complete variable domain reads GAGVSQSPRYKVTKRGQDVALRCDPISGHVSLYWYRQALGQGPEFLTYFNYEAQQDKSGLPNDRFSAERPEGSISTLTIQRTEQRDSAMYRCASSFEARASNEQYFGPGTRLTVT.

V and J are TRBV9 and TRBJ2-5; D may be TRBD2 (6 bases). CDR1 and CDR2 from the germline V gene are SGDLS and YYNGEE. Trimming cost V 0 bases and J 0 bases, with 9 bases left between them. This CDR3 has 15 amino acids. This CDR3 is CASSVDGGNQETQYF. The CDR3 DNA follows: TGTGCCAGCAGCGTAGATGGGGGGAACCAAGAGACCCAGTACTTC.

The genes are TRBV5-1 and TRBJ2-2; D is unresolved. Germline CDR1 is SGHRS and CDR2 is YFSETQ. The CDR3 totals 13 residues. The V and J ends lost 2 bases and 10 bases respectively, with 12 bases between them. Written as DNA, the CDR3 is TGCGCCAGCAGCTTCTTGCCAGAAGAGGAGCTGTTTTTT. It translates to CASSFLPEEELFF.

This chain links TRBV4-1 with TRBJ2-7; D possibly matches TRBD1 or TRBD2 (5 bases each). The germline V gene encodes CDR1 MGHRA and CDR2 YSYEKL. Trimming pared 0 bases from V and 3 bases from J, leaving 6 bases between. CDR3 size: 13 residues. The CDR3 sequence: CASSQEGVYEQYF. CDR3 coding DNA: TGCGCCAGCAGCCAAGAGGGGGTCTACGAGCAGTACTTC.

CDR3 nucleotide sequence: TGTGCCAGCAGCCCTACCGCCGGGACAGCTCTTAATGAAAAACTGTTTTTT. Encoded protein: CASSPTAGTALNEKLFF. V and J are TRBV27 and TRBJ1-4; 7 nucleotides match TRBD1. V lost 6 bases, J lost 4 bases, and 14 bases stayed unmatched. The CDR3 loop spans 17 amino acids. Germline CDR1 is MNHEY and CDR2 is SMNVEV (reference sequence).

The V call is TRBV5-4, the J call TRBJ2-1, with TRBD1 as a possible D gene (5 bases). The V gene lost 2 bases and the J gene lost 8 bases, with 20 bases spanning the gap. Germline lookup yields CDR1 SGHNT and CDR2 YYREEE (reference sequence). CDR3 length equals 16 residues. CDR3 nucleotide sequence: TGTGCCAGCAGCTTCCCGGCAGGGCTACCCCCTCATGAGCAGTTCTTC. This codes for CASSFPAGLPPHEQFF.

The chain couples TRBV29-1 to TRBJ1-2; tentatively, D is TRBD1 (5 bases). With 7 bases removed from V and 3 bases from J, the gap between germline ends came to 15 bases. CDR1 and CDR2 (germline): SQVTM, ANQGSEA. The CDR3 is made up of 13 amino acids. DNA for the CDR3: TGCAGCGCCTACCCAGGCAGGGACTATGGCTACACCTTC. Its translation: CSAYPGRDYGYTF.

The rearrangement links TRBV4-3 to TRBJ1-5; D is unclear. V lost 0 bases to trimming and J lost 4 bases, with 7 bases between them. The CDR3 covers 14 residues. The germline CDR1 and CDR2 sequences are LGHNA and YSLEER. The CDR3 nucleotides read TGCGCCAGCAGCCAAGAACGGGGTAATCAGCCCCAGCATTTT. Protein: CASSQERGNQPQHF.

This CDR3 is CASSVGPSRIQPQHF. For the CDR3, the DNA is TGTGCCAGCAGCGTAGGGCCCTCTAGAATTCAGCCCCAGCATTTT. The chain couples TRBV9 to TRBJ1-5; D unresolved. V lost 0 bases and J lost 6, with 13 bases in between. CDR3 length: 15 amino acids. The germline CDR1 and CDR2 sequences are SGDLS and YYNGEE.

V usage is TRBV25-1 and J usage is TRBJ1-2; a possible D gene is TRBD1 (6 bases). CDR3 length: 12 residues. Trimming stripped 7 bases from V and 4 bases from J, with 10 bases between. Germline V gives CDR1 MGHDK, CDR2 SYGVNS. CDR3 in DNA: TGTGCCAGCAATCTGGACAGCTATGGCTACACCTTC. Its translation: CASNLDSYGYTF.

The chain has TRBV29-1 and TRBJ1-2, with unresolved D. Germline V gives CDR1 SQVTM, CDR2 ANQGSEA. The length of the CDR3 is 11 residues. The V end lost 7 bases, the J end lost 6 bases, and 12 bases lay between the germline ends. CDR3: CSGRVIDGYTF. CDR3 nucleotide sequence: TGCAGCGGTAGGGTTATTGATGGCTACACCTTC.

This sequence joins TRBV9 and TRBJ2-1, with D maybe TRBD2 (7 bases). The CDR3 runs to 14 residues. Germline CDR1 is SGDLS and CDR2 is YYNGEE. Trimming removed 1 base at V and 8 bases at J, with 13 bases between. CDR3 coding DNA: TGTGCCAGCAGCGTATATGGGGGGGCCTATGAGCAGTTCTTC. This gives the protein CASSVYGGAYEQFF.

The chain links TRBV3-1 (or the pseudogene TRBV3-2) to TRBJ2-3; TRBD2 might be the D (7 bases). Trimming removed 2 bases at V and 2 bases at J, with 14 bases between. The length of the CDR3 is 16 residues. The germline gives CDR1 LGHDT, CDR2 YNNKEL (reference sequence). The CDR3 coding sequence is TGTGCCAGCAGCCAAAGGGGGGGTGGGCTCACAGATACGCAGTATTTT. Residues: CASSQRGGGLTDTQYF.

The V call is TRBV11-2, the J call TRBJ1-2, with D possibly matching TRBD1 (6 bases). The CDR3 runs to 13 residues. Germline CDR1 SGHAT, CDR2 FQNNGV. Trimming removed 2 bases at V and 8 bases at J, with 12 bases between. CDR3 nucleotide sequence: TGTGCCAGCAGCTTACAGGGGTCTGAAGGCTACACCTTC. The encoded protein is CASSLQGSEGYTF.

CDR3 sequence: CSASSWGTRETQYF. CDR3 in DNA: TGCAGTGCTAGTAGTTGGGGGACCCGGGAGACCCAGTACTTC. The rearrangement links TRBV20-1 to TRBJ2-5, with D perhaps given as TRBD1 or TRBD2 (5 bases each). The CDR3 has 14 residues. Germline V gives CDR1 DFQATT, CDR2 SNEGSKA (reference sequence). V lost 3 bases and J lost 5, with 16 bases in between.